This T cell receptor (beta chain) appears in the sequencing data of a study of cytomegalovirus exposure and HLA in healthy donors. With 4 bases clipped from V and 1 base from J, the junction kept 8 bases outside the gene matches. Germline V gene sequence: CDR1 SGHRS, CDR2 YFSETQ. This CDR3 comprises 16 residues. 60 Vbeta and 13 Jbeta primers were used in PCR. Profiling relied on immunoSEQ multiplex PCR, and the TCRdb table lists in-frame clones only, not all of them. The table lists 150,000 to 250,000 clones, around 78% of them singletons. This TCR was sampled from a man between 25 and 39 years old in good health and CMV-seronegative. The V and J genes are TRBV5-1 and TRBJ2-7, with 10 bases identical to TRBD2. The sequenced sample was PBMCs. This CDR3 is CASSQMSSGSSYEQYF. The CDR3 nucleotides are TGCGCCAGCAGCCAAATGTCTAGCGGGAGTTCCTACGAGCAGTACTTC.